The 20 T cell receptor beta chains presented below share a single source sample, sequenced in a study of regulatory T cells in long-lasting Graves disease. According to the study, TCR beta libraries were built with iRepertoire HTBI primers and CDR3-region Arm-PCR. TCRdb ran MiXCR on the multiplex PCR reads and lists one entry per CDR3 protein. The data show 400,000 or so distinct CDR3 sequences, 20% to 30% seen once. Time point denoted: persistent/refractory GD, antithyroid drugs over 5 years with positive TRAb. PBMCs were the source of the RNA used for TCR sequencing. Material: peripheral blood mononuclear cells (PBMCs), obtained when the disease was refractory, from a patient treated with antithyroid drugs. These receptors all come from a female donor with Graves disease.

This clonotype was observed many times. This rearrangement joins TRBV28 to TRBJ2-5; TRBD1 agrees at 8 bases. The J segment lost 3 bases and the V segment lost 6 bases, leaving 9 bases of the junction unmatched. The germline CDR1 and CDR2 sequences are MDHEN and SYDVKM. The CDR3 sequence is 15 residues long. CDR3 residues: CASSRPGQGKETQYF. The CDR3 bases are TGTGCCAGCAGCCGCCCCGGACAGGGAAAAGAGACCCAGTACTTC.

This clonotype was detected ten times or more. The gene calls are TRBV7-2 and TRBJ1-6; TRBD1 aligns across 12 bases. The V gene end was trimmed by 2 bases and the J gene end by 7 bases; junction bases not matched to a gene: 3. CDR1 SGHTA and CDR2 FQGNSA come from the germline V gene. The length of the CDR3 is 16 residues. In DNA form, the CDR3 reads TGTGCCAGCAGCTTACGGGGACAGGGGGCAAATTCACCCCTCCACTTT. The encoded protein is CASSLRGQGANSPLHF.

This clonotype was seen only a few times. The rearrangement uses TRBV28 and TRBJ2-1, with D maybe TRBD1 (6 bases). Germline-derived CDR1 and CDR2 are MDHEN and SYDVKM. Trimming stripped 4 bases from V and 8 bases from J, with 12 bases between. The CDR3 is 13 amino acids. The CDR3, as DNA: TGTGCCAGCAGTTATACAGGGCTGGATGAGCAGTTCTTC. Encoded protein: CASSYTGLDEQFF. The complete variable domain, with remaining parts taken from reference TRBV28 and TRBJ2-1, reads DVKVTQSSRYLVKRTGEKVFLECVQDMDHENMFWYRQDPGLGLRLIYFSYDVKMKEKGDIPEGYSVSREKKERFSLILESASTNQTSMYLCASSYTGLDEQFFGPGTRLTVL.

The genes are TRBV19 and TRBJ2-6; D remains unclear. V was trimmed by 7 bases and J by 2 bases, leaving 6 bases between them. This CDR3 spans 13 amino acids. In germline, CDR1 is LNHDA, CDR2 SQIVND (reference sequence). The CDR3 here is CASTETGANVLTF. DNA for the CDR3: TGTGCCAGTACGGAAACTGGGGCCAACGTCCTGACTTTC.

The V call is TRBV28, the J call TRBJ2-3, with D hard to call. V was trimmed by 6 bases and J by 6 bases, leaving 7 bases between them. CDR1 and CDR2 from the germline V gene are MDHEN and SYDVKM. CDR3 size: 11 residues. The CDR3 here is CASRLTDTQYF. The CDR3, as DNA: TGTGCCAGCAGACTAACGGATACGCAGTATTTT.

CDR3 amino acids: CASSVDLPNQPQHF. In DNA, the CDR3 is TGTGCCAGTAGTGTTGACCTCCCCAATCAGCCCCAGCATTTT. V is TRBV19 and J is TRBJ1-5; D is unresolved. Trimming removed 5 bases from V and 3 bases from J, with 11 bases in between. The length of the CDR3 is 14 residues. The germline V gene has CDR1 LNHDA and CDR2 SQIVND (reference sequence).

This chain connects TRBV7-9 to TRBJ2-2; 7 nucleotides line up with TRBD2. This CDR3 contains 16 residues. V was clipped by 5 bases and J by 4 bases; unmatched bases: 10. Germline CDR1 reads SEHNR; CDR2 reads FQNEAQ (reference sequence). The CDR3 region has the DNA TGTGCCAGCAGCCCTGGTCTCGAGCGGGGCACCGGGGAGCTGTTTTTT. Residues: CASSPGLERGTGELFF.

This clonotype was recorded only once. J is TRBJ1-3 and V is TRBV6-5, with D maybe TRBD1 (5 bases). CDR3 length: 14 amino acids. The germline CDR1 and CDR2 sequences are MNHEY and SVGAGI. V dropped 4 bases and J dropped 4 bases, with 11 bases sitting between them. Here the CDR3 reads CASSFPGRGNTIYF. CDR3 nucleotide sequence: TGTGCCAGCAGTTTCCCAGGGAGGGGAAACACCATATATTTT.

The table lists this clonotype with many counts. The chain is built from TRBV7-2 and TRBJ1-1; the D is unclear. V lost 5 bases and J 6 bases, leaving 16 bases between the germline ends. The CDR3 spans 14 residues. CDR1 and CDR2 from the germline V gene are SGHTA and FQGNSA. CDR3 in DNA: TGTGCCAGCAGCAACGACCCTCGTATGGCTGAAGCTTTCTTT. Its translation: CASSNDPRMAEAFF.

The sample holds many counts of this clonotype. V gene TRBV15 combines with J gene TRBJ1-4; D unresolved. V was pared by 4 bases and J by 0 bases, with 12 bases between. Germline-derived CDR1 and CDR2 are LNHNV and YYDKDF (reference sequence). The CDR3 runs to 16 residues. CDR3 bases: TGTGCCACCAGCACCCACCGCGGGGCAACTAATGAAAAACTGTTTTTT. This gives the protein CATSTHRGATNEKLFF.

In this sample, this clonotype turned up many times. The chain employs TRBV27 and TRBJ1-5; no firm D call. This CDR3 is 15 amino acids long. Trimming removed 3 bases from V and 0 bases from J, with 9 bases in between. The germline V gene has CDR1 MNHEY and CDR2 SMNVEV (reference sequence). In nucleotides, the CDR3 is TGTGCCAGCAGTTTCGCAGGTCATAGCAATCAGCCCCAGCATTTT. Translating gives CASSFAGHSNQPQHF.

The chain joins TRBV6-1 to TRBJ2-1, with 9 bases identical to TRBD1. This CDR3 spans 14 amino acids. The germline V gene has CDR1 MNHNS and CDR2 SASEGT. V was pared by 7 bases and J by 7 bases, with 8 bases of the junction left unmatched. The CDR3 protein is CASNWDREVNEQFF. CDR3 in DNA: TGTGCCAGCAACTGGGACAGGGAGGTTAATGAGCAGTTCTTC.

The CDR3 sequence is CASSQSRSYNSPLHF. The CDR3 coding sequence is TGCGCCAGCAGCCAGAGCCGCTCCTATAATTCACCCCTCCACTTT. The chain recombines TRBV4-3 with TRBJ1-6; D ambiguous. CDR1 is LGHNA and CDR2 is YSLEER in the germline V gene. V lost 3 bases and J 0 bases, leaving 6 bases between the germline ends. The CDR3 is 15 residues long.

On this clonotype itself: This likely comes from a read error, as the CDR3 has no conserved phenylalanine or tryptophan at its end. The chain employs TRBV7-2 and TRBJ1-2, with a tentative D call TRBD1 (5 bases). The length of the CDR3 is 14 residues. CDR1 is SGHTA, CDR2 FQGNSA, per germline. V dropped 5 bases and J dropped 4 bases, with 14 bases sitting between them. CDR3: CASSPSSGIYGYTL. CDR3 sequence (DNA): TGTGCCAGCAGCCCGAGTTCAGGGATCTATGGCTACACCCTC.

This clonotype came up many times. This chain joins TRBV2 and TRBJ1-1; 7 bases fit TRBD1. The germline V gene encodes CDR1 SNHLY and CDR2 FYNNEI. The CDR3 runs to 14 residues. Trimming took 4 bases from V and 6 from J; bases not matched to a gene: 8. CDR3 sequence (DNA): TGTGCCAGCAGTGCACCTGGACAGGAGCCTGAAGCTTTCTTT. It codes for CASSAPGQEPEAFF.

In this sample, this clonotype turned up many times. The chain uses TRBV2 and TRBJ1-4, with no clear D. The germline CDR1 and CDR2 sequences are SNHLY and FYNNEI. V dropped 4 bases and J dropped 0 bases, with 6 bases sitting between them. This CDR3 contains 14 residues. The CDR3 is CASSVRPTNEKLFF. Written as DNA, the CDR3 is TGTGCCAGCAGTGTCCGTCCAACTAATGAAAAACTGTTTTTT.

This clonotype appeared many times. The rearrangement uses TRBV5-5 and TRBJ1-1, with 8 bases matching TRBD1. Germline trimming cut 0 bases from V and 11 bases from J; bases unmatched to any gene: 9. Per germline, CDR1 SGHKS and CDR2 YYEKEE (reference sequence). There are 14 residues in the CDR3. The CDR3 DNA sequence: TGTGCCAGCAGCTTGGCCAGGCAGGGGGCGTCGGCTTTCTTT. Translated: CASSLARQGASAFF. Full variable domain (rest looked up from reference TRBV5-5 and TRBJ1-1): DAGVTQSPTHLIKTRGQQVTLRCSPISGHKSVSWYQQVLGQGPQFIFQYYEKEERGRGNFPDRFSARQFPNYSSELNVNALLLGDSALYLCASSLARQGASAFFGQGTRLTVV.

J is TRBJ1-1 and V is TRBV27, with 9 bases lining up with TRBD1. The CDR3 has 19 residues. J gave up 3 bases and V 2 bases, and 16 bases lay outside the gene matches. Per the germline V gene, CDR1 is MNHEY and CDR2 is SMNVEV (reference sequence). The DNA for the CDR3 is TGTGCCAGCAGTTTAAGGGCCCTTGGACAGGGGAAGTTGGACACTGAAGCTTTCTTT. It is translated as CASSLRALGQGKLDTEAFF.

This clonotype was detected many times. V usage is TRBV5-6 and J usage is TRBJ2-7; D might be TRBD1 (6 bases). The germline V and J ends were trimmed by 4 bases and 4 bases, with 15 bases remaining between them. In germline, CDR1 is SGHDT, CDR2 YYEEEE. This CDR3 contains 14 residues. CDR3 in DNA: TGTGCCAGCAGCGAGACCGGGACACCTTACGAGCAGTACTTC. It encodes CASSETGTPYEQYF.

The V gene is TRBV27, the J gene TRBJ2-1; D unclear. CDR1 is MNHEY and CDR2 is SMNVEV in the germline V gene (reference sequence). This CDR3 has 16 amino acids. V was trimmed by 4 bases and J by 5 bases, leaving 18 bases between them. CDR3 coding DNA: TGTGCCAGCAGTTCCCGGCCTGTTTCTTCGAACAATGAGCAGTTCTTC. Protein: CASSSRPVSSNNEQFF.